Below, one T cell receptor (beta chain) is given with its context. The sample is drawn from a study of T cells after yellow fever vaccination. This CDR3 region has 13 residues. From germline, CDR1 is LGHDT and CDR2 YNNKEL (reference sequence). Trimming took off 8 bases at V and 4 bases at J, with 11 bases between the two ends. TCRdb processed the 5' RACE reads anew with MiXCR; each CDR3 protein has one entry. In the table there are 400,000 to 650,000 distinct CDR3 sequences, 21% of which are singletons. The chain is built from TRBV3-1 and TRBJ2-2; maybe TRBD1 (6 bases). This clonotype originated in a young man who received the YFV17D yellow fever vaccine. The sequences come from PBMCs, collected 21 days after the first yellow fever vaccination. The DNA for the CDR3 is TGTGCCAGCCACGCGACAGGCACCGGGGAGCTGTTTTTT. It is translated as CASHATGTGELFF.